This T cell receptor (beta chain) was found in a study of radiotherapy plus CTLA-4 blockade in lung cancer. General observations from the study: Expansion of tumor-derived TCR clones was observed in blood after radiotherapy plus ipilimumab. Increased serum interferon-beta after radiation also reportedly predicted response strongly.

The data were produced by immunoSEQ multiplex PCR, yet TCRdb's version contains in-frame clones alone and is incomplete. Among around 50,000 clones listed, around 88% were seen once. For this clone: The antigen remains unidentified.

Losses at the gene ends were 5 bases for V and 0 bases for J; bases not matched to a gene: 6. CDR3 size: 15 residues. Germline V gene data show CDR1 as MNHEY and CDR2 as SMNVEV (reference sequence). The chain has TRBV27 and TRBJ1-1, with 7 positions matching TRBD1. This clonotype originated in a human donor with non-small cell lung cancer that progressed on radiotherapy plus ipilimumab. Some clones in this sample may be carry-over from other donors' samples. The sample consisted of peripheral blood, taken from a patient treated with radiotherapy plus ipilimumab. Here the CDR3 DNA reads TGTGCCAGCAGTCCAATCGGACAGGTGAACACTGAAGCTTTCTTT. It encodes CASSPIGQVNTEAFF.